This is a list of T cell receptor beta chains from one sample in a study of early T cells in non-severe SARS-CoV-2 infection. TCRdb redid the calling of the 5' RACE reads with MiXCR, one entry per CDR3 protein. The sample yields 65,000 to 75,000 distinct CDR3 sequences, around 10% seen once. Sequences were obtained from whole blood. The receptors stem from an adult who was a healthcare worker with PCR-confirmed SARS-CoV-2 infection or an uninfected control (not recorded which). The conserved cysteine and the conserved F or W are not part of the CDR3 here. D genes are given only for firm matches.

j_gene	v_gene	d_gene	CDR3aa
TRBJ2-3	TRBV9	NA	ASSVEDGGLSTDTQY
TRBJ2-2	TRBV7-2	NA	ASSRDWTNTGELF
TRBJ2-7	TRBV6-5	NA	VSNPLGRSSYEQY
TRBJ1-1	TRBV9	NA	ASSLGPEGTEAF